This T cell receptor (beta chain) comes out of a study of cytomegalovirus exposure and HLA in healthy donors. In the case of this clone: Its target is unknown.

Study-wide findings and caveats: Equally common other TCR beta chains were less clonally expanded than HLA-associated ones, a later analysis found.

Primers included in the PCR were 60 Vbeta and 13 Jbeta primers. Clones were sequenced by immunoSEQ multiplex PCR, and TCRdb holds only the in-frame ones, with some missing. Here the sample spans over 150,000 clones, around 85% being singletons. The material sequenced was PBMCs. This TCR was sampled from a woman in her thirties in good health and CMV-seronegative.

The CDR3, as DNA: TGTGCCAGCAGCCGCGACGGCGGGGGGGCCTACGAGCAGTACTTC. Its translation: CASSRDGGGAYEQYF. The genes are TRBV6-5 and TRBJ2-7; 9 bases fit TRBD2. Per germline, CDR1 MNHEY and CDR2 SVGAGI. The CDR3 has 15 residues. V dropped 6 bases and J dropped 2; count of bases not matched to a gene: 8.